The rows below give T cell receptor beta chains drawn from one sample of a study of identical twins. From the 5' RACE reads, TCRdb called clonotypes with MiXCR, one entry per CDR3 protein. This repertoire shows hundreds of thousands of distinct CDR3 sequences, 9% to 15% found once; its top ten account for around 7.8%. The same specimen was also included in a second study, on yellow fever vaccine responses in identical twins.

The sample taken for sequencing was CD8+ T cells sorted from blood. The receptors were sampled from a woman aged 18 to 35 in good health. Both conserved end residues are part of each CDR3. Fields, in order: CDR3 length, V gene, D gene, clone size, J gene, CDR3 DNA, CDR3 protein. The D gene is left open where the match is weak. The size field is filled for only some rows; it gives once, few, many or a size class.

length: 14
V: TRBV3-1
D: -
size: -
J: TRBJ2-5
DNA: TGTGCCAGCAGCCAAGTAACCCTTGGTGGGGACCAGTACTTC
CDR3: CASSQVTLGGDQYF

length: 14
V: TRBV7-8
D: TRBD2
size: few
J: TRBJ2-7
DNA: TGTGCCAGCAGCCCAGACAGCGGGATCTACGAGCAGTACTTC
CDR3: CASSPDSGIYEQYF

length: 15
V: TRBV7-6
D: TRBD2
size: -
J: TRBJ2-1
DNA: TGTGCCAGCAGCCGACTAGCGGGAGCCTACAATGAGCAGTTCTTC
CDR3: CASSRLAGAYNEQFF

length: 15
V: TRBV4-1
D: -
size: -
J: TRBJ2-3
DNA: TGCGCCAGCAGTCTGCCGCAGGGGCTCACAGATACGCAGTATTTT
CDR3: CASSLPQGLTDTQYF

length: 14
V: TRBV6-5
D: -
size: few
J: TRBJ2-5
DNA: TGTGCCAGCAGTTACGGGCAGGGTTGGGAGACCCAGTACTTC
CDR3: CASSYGQGWETQYF

length: 14
V: TRBV11-3
D: TRBD1
size: -
J: TRBJ2-3
DNA: TGTGCCAGCAGCGTGACAGGGGGAACAGATACGCAGTATTTT
CDR3: CASSVTGGTDTQYF

length: 14
V: TRBV20-1
D: -
size: -
J: TRBJ2-1
DNA: TGCAGTGTTTCGAGGGAGGCCGTCTTCGATGAGCAGTTCTTC
CDR3: CSVSREAVFDEQFF

length: 14
V: TRBV6-1
D: -
size: -
J: TRBJ2-6
DNA: TGTGCCAGCCAGACGGGGGCTGGGGCCAACGTCCTGACTTTC
CDR3: CASQTGAGANVLTF

length: 14
V: TRBV28
D: TRBD1
size: many
J: TRBJ1-1
DNA: TGTGCCAGCACGGACAGGATGGCCTACACTGAAGCTTTCTTT
CDR3: CASTDRMAYTEAFF

length: 16
V: TRBV29-1
D: TRBD1
size: -
J: TRBJ1-1
DNA: TGCAGCGTTCTCAAGACAGGGGACCCTGGGGACACTGAAGCTTTCTTT
CDR3: CSVLKTGDPGDTEAFF

length: 10
V: TRBV2
D: -
size: -
J: TRBJ2-2
DNA: TGTGCCAGCTCCATCGGGGAGCTGTTTTTT
CDR3: CASSIGELFF

length: 15
V: TRBV12-3/TRBV12-4
D: -
size: many
J: TRBJ1-5
DNA: TGTGCCAGCAGTCCCCTGTGGGGCGCCGTTCAGCCCCAGCATTTT
CDR3: CASSPLWGAVQPQHF

length: 13
V: TRBV4-1
D: -
size: -
J: TRBJ2-1
DNA: TGCGCCAGCAGCCCACTCCACTCCAATGAGCAGTTCTTC
CDR3: CASSPLHSNEQFF

length: 14
V: TRBV6-2/TRBV6-3
D: TRBD2
size: few
J: TRBJ2-3
DNA: TGTGCCGCACTGGAGCGGGGGGTCCCAGATACGCAGTATTTT
CDR3: CAALERGVPDTQYF

length: 13
V: TRBV10-3
D: TRBD1
size: few
J: TRBJ2-7
DNA: TGTGCCACCGGGACAGGGGATGACTACGAGCAGTACTTC
CDR3: CATGTGDDYEQYF

length: 14
V: TRBV4-1
D: -
size: few
J: TRBJ2-2
DNA: TGCGCCAGCTCCCCGTACTTGAACACCGGGGAGCTGTTTTTT
CDR3: CASSPYLNTGELFF

length: 13
V: TRBV20-1
D: -
size: -
J: TRBJ2-4
DNA: TGCAGTGCTCTTTTCGGGAACCAAAACATTCAGTACTTC
CDR3: CSALFGNQNIQYF

length: 16
V: TRBV15
D: -
size: few
J: TRBJ2-1
DNA: TGTGCCACCAGCAGAGATAAGGGCAGGGCAGCGAATGAGCAGTTCTTC
CDR3: CATSRDKGRAANEQFF

length: 15
V: TRBV9
D: -
size: -
J: TRBJ1-2
DNA: TGTGCCAGCAGCGTAGCTACGACAGACACACATGGCTACACCTTC
CDR3: CASSVATTDTHGYTF

length: 14
V: TRBV15
D: -
size: -
J: TRBJ1-1
DNA: TGTGCCACCAGCAGAGACAGGGGAGGCACTGAAGTTTTCTTT
CDR3: CATSRDRGGTEVFF

length: 15
V: TRBV7-9
D: -
size: many
J: TRBJ2-3
DNA: TGTGCCAGCAGCCTACCCGGGAGTACGACAGATACGCAGTATTTT
CDR3: CASSLPGSTTDTQYF

length: 13
V: TRBV4-1
D: -
size: -
J: TRBJ2-3
DNA: TGCGCCAGCAGAGGGACCTTCACAGATACGCAGTATTTT
CDR3: CASRGTFTDTQYF

length: 13
V: TRBV10-3
D: -
size: -
J: TRBJ2-1
DNA: TGTGCCATCAGTGAGTCACAGGTTTATGAGCAGTTCTTC
CDR3: CAISESQVYEQFF

length: 14
V: TRBV6-5
D: -
size: -
J: TRBJ2-5
DNA: TGTGCCAGCAGTCACAGGGGAGGGACGGAGACCCAGTACTTC
CDR3: CASSHRGGTETQYF

length: 15
V: TRBV12-3/TRBV12-4
D: -
size: many
J: TRBJ2-2
DNA: TGTGCCAGCAGTTTAGTGACAGTGAGCACCGGGGAGCTGTTTTTT
CDR3: CASSLVTVSTGELFF

length: 16
V: TRBV7-8
D: -
size: -
J: TRBJ2-1
DNA: TGTGCCAGCAGCCCCCCCTGGAAGGGGCGAAACAATGAGCAGTTCTTC
CDR3: CASSPPWKGRNNEQFF

length: 15
V: TRBV3-1
D: -
size: -
J: TRBJ1-1
DNA: TGTGCCAGCAGCCACCGAGACAGCCTGAACACTGAAGCTTTCTTT
CDR3: CASSHRDSLNTEAFF

length: 13
V: TRBV6-1
D: -
size: -
J: TRBJ1-6
DNA: TGTGCCAGCAGTCCCGGGTCGAGTTCACCCCTCCACTTT
CDR3: CASSPGSSSPLHF

length: 15
V: TRBV29-1
D: TRBD2
size: -
J: TRBJ2-7
DNA: TGCAGCGTTACGGGAGGGGTAAAGGACACCTACGAGCAGTACTTC
CDR3: CSVTGGVKDTYEQYF

length: 14
V: TRBV12-3/TRBV12-4
D: -
size: -
J: TRBJ2-2
DNA: TGTGCCAGCAGTTGGGGGGAGGACACCGGGGAGCTGTTTTTT
CDR3: CASSWGEDTGELFF

length: 16
V: TRBV5-1
D: -
size: -
J: TRBJ1-4
DNA: TGCGCCAGCAGCTTGGCCGTGGCAGCCTCTAATGAAAAACTGTTTTTT
CDR3: CASSLAVAASNEKLFF

length: 13
V: TRBV19
D: -
size: -
J: TRBJ1-4
DNA: TGTGCCAGTAGTGACAGCGATAATGAAAAACTGTTTTTT
CDR3: CASSDSDNEKLFF

length: 18
V: TRBV29-1
D: TRBD2
size: many
J: TRBJ2-1
DNA: TGCAGCGTTGACTCGCTAGCGGGGACCGGAGCAGACTACAATGAGCAGTTCTTC
CDR3: CSVDSLAGTGADYNEQFF

length: 15
V: TRBV5-1
D: -
size: medium-sized
J: TRBJ2-2
DNA: TGCGCCAGCAGGCGGACGCGGGACTACACCGGGGAGCTGTTTTTT
CDR3: CASRRTRDYTGELFF

length: 14
V: TRBV20-1
D: -
size: few
J: TRBJ1-1
DNA: TGCAGTGCTATAGGGGAATTGATGAACACTGAAGCTTTCTTT
CDR3: CSAIGELMNTEAFF

length: 15
V: TRBV7-8
D: TRBD1
size: -
J: TRBJ2-2
DNA: TGTGCCAGCAGCCTCTTAGGGGGCTCGACCGGGGAGCTGTTTTTT
CDR3: CASSLLGGSTGELFF

length: 13
V: TRBV20-1
D: -
size: few
J: TRBJ2-7
DNA: TGTAGTGCTACCCTCCCGCCCAATTACGAGCAGTACTTC
CDR3: CSATLPPNYEQYF

length: 15
V: TRBV12-3/TRBV12-4
D: TRBD2
size: few
J: TRBJ2-7
DNA: TGTGCCAGCAGCTCCAGGGCGGGAGGGCGAGGTGAGCAGTACTTC
CDR3: CASSSRAGGRGEQYF

length: 15
V: TRBV7-8
D: -
size: -
J: TRBJ2-4
DNA: TGTGCCAGCAGCGCACCCGGGGGTGCTGGGAACATTCAGTACTTC
CDR3: CASSAPGGAGNIQYF

length: 14
V: TRBV12-3/TRBV12-4
D: -
size: many
J: TRBJ2-3
DNA: TGTGCCAGCAGTTCATGGCGGGGCACAGATACGCAGTATTTT
CDR3: CASSSWRGTDTQYF

length: 13
V: TRBV14
D: -
size: few
J: TRBJ2-1
DNA: TGTGCCAGCAGCCAAGATGGGTTCCCTCTGCAGTTCTTC
CDR3: CASSQDGFPLQFF

length: 18
V: TRBV3-1
D: TRBD1
size: -
J: TRBJ2-1
DNA: TGTGCCAGCAGCCAAGCGGGGCCGGGACAGGGATTTTACAATGAGCAGTTCTTC
CDR3: CASSQAGPGQGFYNEQFF

length: 14
V: TRBV24-1
D: TRBD2
size: many
J: TRBJ2-1
DNA: TGTGCCACCAGGCCCAGGACTAGCGGGGGAGAGCAGTTCTTC
CDR3: CATRPRTSGGEQFF

length: 12
V: TRBV20-1
D: -
size: -
J: TRBJ1-3
DNA: TGCAGTGCTAGCAGGGAAGGAAACACCATATATTTT
CDR3: CSASREGNTIYF

length: 15
V: TRBV13
D: TRBD2
size: -
J: TRBJ2-7
DNA: TGTGCCAGCAGCTCCATAGCGGGAGCCCACCACGAGCAGTACTTC
CDR3: CASSSIAGAHHEQYF

length: 15
V: TRBV4-1
D: -
size: -
J: TRBJ1-1
DNA: TGCGCCAGCAGCCAAGATCTAGGGAGGGACAAGGAGGCTTTCTTT
CDR3: CASSQDLGRDKEAFF

length: 13
V: TRBV12-3/TRBV12-4
D: -
size: many
J: TRBJ2-5
DNA: TGTGCCAGCAGTTTATCAGTACAAGAGACCCAGTACTTC
CDR3: CASSLSVQETQYF

length: 15
V: TRBV10-1
D: TRBD2
size: few
J: TRBJ2-7
DNA: TGCGCCAGCAGTGAGTACGGGAGGAGCCACTACGAGCAGTACTTC
CDR3: CASSEYGRSHYEQYF

length: 17
V: TRBV27
D: TRBD1
size: few
J: TRBJ2-1
DNA: TGTGCCAGCACCATAGGTTCAGACTGGACAGGGTACAATGAGCAGTTCTTC
CDR3: CASTIGSDWTGYNEQFF

length: 15
V: TRBV6-5
D: -
size: -
J: TRBJ1-1
DNA: TGTGCCAGCAGTTACGCGGCACTTTCGAACACTGAAGCTTTCTTT
CDR3: CASSYAALSNTEAFF

length: 15
V: TRBV27
D: -
size: few
J: TRBJ2-5
DNA: TGTGCCAGCAGTTTATCCTTAGCGGCCCAAGAGACCCAGTACTTC
CDR3: CASSLSLAAQETQYF

length: 14
V: TRBV20-1
D: TRBD2
size: few
J: TRBJ2-1
DNA: TGCAGTGCCACTAGCGAGAGCTCCTACAATGAGCAGTTCTTC
CDR3: CSATSESSYNEQFF

length: 14
V: TRBV13
D: -
size: -
J: TRBJ2-3
DNA: TGTGCCAGCAGCTTAAGGCAGGCCAGGGATACGCAGTATTTT
CDR3: CASSLRQARDTQYF

length: 14
V: TRBV5-1
D: TRBD1
size: few
J: TRBJ2-5
DNA: TGCGCCAGCAGCTTGGGCGACAGGGAAGAGACCCAGTACTTC
CDR3: CASSLGDREETQYF

length: 16
V: TRBV7-9
D: TRBD2
size: -
J: TRBJ2-1
DNA: TGTGCCAGCAGCAGGGGACTAGCGGGATACAGCAATGAGCAGTTCTTC
CDR3: CASSRGLAGYSNEQFF

length: 13
V: TRBV7-9
D: -
size: few
J: TRBJ1-1
DNA: TGTGCCAGCACTAGAGGGGGGCCCTCCGAAGCTTTCTTT
CDR3: CASTRGGPSEAFF

length: 14
V: TRBV12-3/TRBV12-4
D: -
size: -
J: TRBJ2-7
DNA: TGTGCCAGCAGTTACGGCCTGGGGGCCTACGAGCAGTACTTC
CDR3: CASSYGLGAYEQYF

length: 15
V: TRBV20-1
D: -
size: -
J: TRBJ2-1
DNA: TGCAGTGTTAGAGCCCTAGGAGGTTTTGACAATGAGCAGTTCTTC
CDR3: CSVRALGGFDNEQFF

length: 19
V: TRBV15
D: TRBD2
size: few
J: TRBJ2-7
DNA: TGTGCCACCAGCAGCAAAGGACAGGCTAGCGGGAGAGGGAACTACGAGCAGTACTTC
CDR3: CATSSKGQASGRGNYEQYF